A selection of T cell receptor beta chains follows, all from one sample in a study of a mutant IDH1 vaccine in newly diagnosed glioma. These TCRs are of unknown antigen specificity. The repertoire was sequenced with immunoSEQ multiplex PCR; TCRdb's copy has only in-frame clones and lacks some. Of around 66,000 clones listed, roughly 80% were seen once; the top ten hold around 5.7%. The material sequenced was PBMCs, taken from a glioma patient whose treatment included an IDH1 peptide vaccine. The receptors originated from a man aged 45-60 years with glioma. Each CDR3 is given with its conserved first and last residue. D genes are given only for firm matches. Size values are once, few and many counts, or a class for expanded clones, and some rows have none.

NA	TRBV9	TRBD1	16	TRBJ2-2	TGTGCCAGCAGACAGACGATGCAGGGGGACACCGGGGAGCTGTTTTTT	CASRQTMQGDTGELFF
NA	TRBV7-3	TRBD1	13	TRBJ2-7	TGTGCCAGCAGCCCTCAGACAGGGACCGAGCAGTACTTC	CASSPQTGTEQYF
NA	TRBV4-2	NA	15	TRBJ2-4	TGTGCCAGCAGCCAAGAACTGTTAGCCAAAAACATTCAGTACTTC	CASSQELLAKNIQYF
NA	TRBV19	TRBD1	13	TRBJ1-1	TGTGCCAGTAGAGGACAGGGGGCGGCTGAAGCTTTCTTT	CASRGQGAAEAFF
NA	TRBV5-6	NA	15	TRBJ2-1	TGTGCCAGCAGCCGCGGGTGGAGCTCCTACAATGAGCAGTTCTTC	CASSRGWSSYNEQFF
NA	TRBV10-3	NA	18	TRBJ2-7	TGTGCCATCAGTCAAAGGGGAGCCGGGACTTCACCTTCCTACGAGCAGTACTTC	CAISQRGAGTSPSYEQYF
NA	TRBV29-1	NA	13	TRBJ1-3	TGCAGCGTCCGGCCCCAAGGGGGAAACACCATATATTTT	CSVRPQGGNTIYF
NA	TRBV7-6	NA	15	TRBJ1-6	TGTGCCAGCAGCTTAGGGGGGGCAGGTGGTTCACCCCTCCACTTT	CASSLGGAGGSPLHF
NA	TRBV30	NA	14	TRBJ1-5	TGTGCCTGGAGTGTAGACAATAGCAATCAGCCCCAGCATTTT	CAWSVDNSNQPQHF
NA	TRBV2	TRBD1	14	TRBJ1-2	TGTGCCAGCAGTGAAACAGGGGCTAACTATGGCTACACCTTC	CASSETGANYGYTF
NA	TRBV9	TRBD1	16	TRBJ2-1	TGTGCCAGCAGCGTAGATGGGACAGGCCATTACAATGAGCAGTTCTTC	CASSVDGTGHYNEQFF
NA	TRBV30	NA	13	TRBJ1-1	TGTGCCAATCGGGGACGGGCTAACACTGAAGCTTTCTTT	CANRGRANTEAFF
NA	TRBV11-3	NA	15	TRBJ1-2	TGTGCCAGCAGCTTAGGCGGGAGACCCGGCTATGGCTACACCTTC	CASSLGGRPGYGYTF
few	TRBV30	NA	14	TRBJ1-2	TGTGCCTGGTCCAGAACGGGATTAAAGAATGGCTACACCTTC	CAWSRTGLKNGYTF
NA	TRBV10-3	TRBD2	14	TRBJ2-1	TGTGCCATCACTGGACTAGCGGGAGGGTATGAGCAGTTCTTC	CAITGLAGGYEQFF
NA	TRBV7-2	NA	12	TRBJ2-2	TGTGCCAGCAGCTGGGCAAACGGGGAGCTGTTTTTT	CASSWANGELFF
NA	TRBV11-1	TRBD2	17	TRBJ2-2	TGTGCCAGCAGCCCTACGTTAGCGGGAGGTTCGTCCGGGGAGCTGTTTTTT	CASSPTLAGGSSGELFF
NA	TRBV4-3	TRBD2	16	TRBJ2-3	TGCGCCAGCAGCCAAGTTGCTAGCGGGGGTGGTGATACGCAGTATTTT	CASSQVASGGGDTQYF
NA	TRBV18	NA	15	TRBJ1-5	TGTGCCAGCTCACCAGCGCCCGCTGGCAATCAGCCCCAGCATTTT	CASSPAPAGNQPQHF
NA	TRBV9	TRBD1	14	TRBJ2-7	TGTGCCAGCAGCGCTACAGGGGAAAGGCACGAGCAGTACTTC	CASSATGERHEQYF
NA	TRBV4-1	NA	15	TRBJ2-1	TGCGCCAGCAGCCAAGAAGCTAGCTCCTACAATGAGCAGTTCTTC	CASSQEASSYNEQFF
NA	TRBV5-4	NA	13	TRBJ2-3	TGTGCCAGCAGCGCCACGGGCAAAGATACGCAGTATTTT	CASSATGKDTQYF
medium-sized	TRBV27	NA	13	TRBJ1-2	TGTGCCAGCGCCTGGGGGAGAAGCTATGGCTACACCTTC	CASAWGRSYGYTF
NA	TRBV15	NA	14	TRBJ2-5	TGTGCCACCAGCAGCGCCTACAAAGGAGAGACCCAGTACTTC	CATSSAYKGETQYF
NA	TRBV7-2	NA	13	TRBJ1-2	TGTGCCAGCAGCGCACGCCCTCTTGTGGCTGGCACCTTC	CASSARPLVAGTF
NA	TRBV29-1	NA	13	TRBJ2-2	TGCAGCGTAGGAGTTACGAACACCGGGGAGCTGTTTTTT	CSVGVTNTGELFF
NA	TRBV28	NA	11	TRBJ2-1	TGTGCCAGCATATACGGAACTGAGCAGTTCTTC	CASIYGTEQFF
NA	TRBV7-2	NA	13	TRBJ2-3	TGTGCCAGCAGCTTATCGGGCACAGATACGCAGTATTTT	CASSLSGTDTQYF
NA	TRBV7-9	NA	15	TRBJ2-7	TGTGCCAGCAGCTTAGTCTTAGCCGAAGCCTACGAGCAGTACTTC	CASSLVLAEAYEQYF
NA	TRBV28	NA	14	TRBJ2-7	TGTGCCAGCAAGGTCGGGGGCAGTACAAGCGAGCAGTACTTC	CASKVGGSTSEQYF
NA	TRBV30	TRBD1	15	TRBJ1-5	TGTGCCTGGAGTCTTGGGACAGGGCGCAATCAGCCCCAGCATTTT	CAWSLGTGRNQPQHF
NA	TRBV25-1	NA	18	TRBJ2-3	TGTGCCAGCAGTGACACGGGCCCTCTAAATCGTGGCACAGATACGCAGTATTTT	CASSDTGPLNRGTDTQYF
NA	TRBV6-5	NA	15	TRBJ1-1	TGTGCCAGCAGTGGCTGGACAGAGCGGAACACTGAAGCTTTCTTT	CASSGWTERNTEAFF
NA	TRBV7-9	TRBD2	15	TRBJ2-1	TGTGCCAGCAGCCCAGCGGGAGCGTCCTACAATGAGCAGTTCTTC	CASSPAGASYNEQFF
NA	TRBV6-5	NA	16	TRBJ1-2	TGTGCCAGCAGTTACTCGAAGTTAATATATAACTATGGCTACACCTTC	CASSYSKLIYNYGYTF
NA	TRBV18	NA	15	TRBJ2-5	TGTGCCAGCTCACCACCGGAGTGGGGAGGAGAGACCCAGTACTTC	CASSPPEWGGETQYF
NA	TRBV5-1	TRBD1	15	TRBJ2-2	TGCGCCAGCAGCTTGGACGGACAGGGCACCGGGGAGCTGTTTTTT	CASSLDGQGTGELFF
NA	TRBV11-3	NA	17	TRBJ2-2	TGTGCCAGCAGCTTGGCCCCTTATCTAGCGAACACCGGGGAGCTGTTTTTT	CASSLAPYLANTGELFF
few	TRBV6-1	NA	13	TRBJ2-7	TGTGCCAGCATGGGGTCTACTTCCTACGAGCAGTACTTC	CASMGSTSYEQYF
NA	TRBV29-1	TRBD1	12	TRBJ2-7	TGCAGCGTTGGACAGGGAGATTACGAGCAGTACTTC	CSVGQGDYEQYF
NA	TRBV2	TRBD1	14	TRBJ1-5	TGTGCCAGCAGTGAGGGGACAGGGTATCAGCCCCAGCATTTT	CASSEGTGYQPQHF
NA	TRBV7-2	NA	13	TRBJ1-1	TGTGCCAGCAGCTTAAGGAGGGGGACTGAAGCTTTCTTT	CASSLRRGTEAFF
NA	TRBV27	NA	14	TRBJ2-7	TGTGCCAGCAGTTTATCCAGGTCGGGCTACGAGCAGTACTTC	CASSLSRSGYEQYF
NA	TRBV5-1	NA	12	TRBJ2-7	TGCGCCAGCAGCTTGGACCGGGGGGAGCAGTACTTC	CASSLDRGEQYF
NA	TRBV29-1	NA	14	TRBJ1-2	TGCAGCGTGGGGCCTGGGGCGGGTGCAAACGGCTACACCTTC	CSVGPGAGANGYTF